This record covers a single T cell receptor (beta chain). No antigen is known for it. This entry belongs to a study of shared clonotypes between healthy human individuals. Study-level findings and limits: Generation probability values for non-shared clonotypes were lower than those for clonotypes shared by all four donors.

The germline V gene has CDR1 SQVTM and CDR2 ANQGSEA. V lost 2 bases and J lost 4; bases outside the gene matches: 5. The CDR3 is 14 residues long. All donors qualified as healthy HIV-negative adults and had experienced no recent acute infections or vaccinations. Sequencing was performed with immunoSEQ multiplex PCR; in TCRdb, only in-frame clones are kept and a portion is missing. Among fewer than 2.5 million clones, more than 85% were seen once, and the ten largest hold 0.36%. The clonotype originates from a young man in good health. Some clones in this sample may be carry-over from other donors' samples. The V call is TRBV29-1, the J call TRBJ2-3; TRBD2 matches at 8 bases. Sequences were obtained from naive CD4+ T cells from PBMCs. As for subset: CD45RA+ positively selected. This chain's CDR3 is CSVEPGREADTQYF. In nucleotides, the CDR3 is TGCAGCGTTGAACCCGGGAGGGAGGCAGATACGCAGTATTTT.